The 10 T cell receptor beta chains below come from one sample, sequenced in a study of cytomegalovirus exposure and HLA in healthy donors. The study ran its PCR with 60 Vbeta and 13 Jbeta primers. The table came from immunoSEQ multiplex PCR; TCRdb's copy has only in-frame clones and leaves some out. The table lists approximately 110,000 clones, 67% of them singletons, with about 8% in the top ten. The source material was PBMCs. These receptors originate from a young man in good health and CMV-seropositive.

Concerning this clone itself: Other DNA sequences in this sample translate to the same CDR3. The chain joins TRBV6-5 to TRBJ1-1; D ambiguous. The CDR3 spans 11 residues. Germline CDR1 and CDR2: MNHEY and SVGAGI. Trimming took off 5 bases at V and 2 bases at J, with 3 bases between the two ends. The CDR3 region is CASSRNTEAFF. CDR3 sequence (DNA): TGTGCCAGCAGTCGTAACACTGAAGCTTTCTTT.

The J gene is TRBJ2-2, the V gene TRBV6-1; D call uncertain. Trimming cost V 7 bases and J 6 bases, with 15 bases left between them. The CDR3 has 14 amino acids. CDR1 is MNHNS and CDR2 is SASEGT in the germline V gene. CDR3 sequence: CASTSATPPGELFF. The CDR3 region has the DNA TGTGCCAGCACCTCAGCGACTCCCCCCGGGGAGCTGTTTTTT.

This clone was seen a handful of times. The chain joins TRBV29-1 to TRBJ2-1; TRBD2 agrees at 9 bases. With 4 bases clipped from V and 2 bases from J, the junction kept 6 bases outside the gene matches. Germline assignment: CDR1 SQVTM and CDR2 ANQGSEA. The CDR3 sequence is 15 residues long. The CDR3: CSVVKIAGAYNEQFF. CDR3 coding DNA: TGCAGCGTTGTTAAAATAGCGGGGGCCTACAATGAGCAGTTCTTC.

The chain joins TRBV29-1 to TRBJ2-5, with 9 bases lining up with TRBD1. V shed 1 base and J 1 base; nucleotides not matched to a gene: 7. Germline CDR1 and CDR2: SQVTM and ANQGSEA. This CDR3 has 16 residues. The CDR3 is CSVEVYGTGSQETQYF. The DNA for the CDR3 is TGCAGCGTTGAAGTTTACGGGACAGGGAGCCAAGAGACCCAGTACTTC.

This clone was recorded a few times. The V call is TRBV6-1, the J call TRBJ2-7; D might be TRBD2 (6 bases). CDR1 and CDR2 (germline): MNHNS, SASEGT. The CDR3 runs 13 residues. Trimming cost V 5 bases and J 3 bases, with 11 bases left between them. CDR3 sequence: CASSWAGLYEQYF. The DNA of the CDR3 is TGTGCCAGCAGTTGGGCGGGGCTCTACGAGCAGTACTTC.

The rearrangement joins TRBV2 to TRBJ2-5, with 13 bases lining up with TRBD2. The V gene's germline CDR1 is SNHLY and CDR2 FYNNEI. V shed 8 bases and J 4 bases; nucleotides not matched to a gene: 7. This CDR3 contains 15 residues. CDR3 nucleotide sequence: TGTGCCAGCGCCCTGACTAGCGGGGGGCTAGAGACCCAGTACTTC. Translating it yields CASALTSGGLETQYF. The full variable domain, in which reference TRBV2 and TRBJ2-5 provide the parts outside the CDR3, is EPEVTQTPSHQVTQMGQEVILRCVPISNHLYFYWYRQILGQKVEFLVSFYNNEISEKSEIFDDQFSVERPDGSNFTLKIRSTKLEDSAMYFCASALTSGGLETQYFGPGTRLLVL.

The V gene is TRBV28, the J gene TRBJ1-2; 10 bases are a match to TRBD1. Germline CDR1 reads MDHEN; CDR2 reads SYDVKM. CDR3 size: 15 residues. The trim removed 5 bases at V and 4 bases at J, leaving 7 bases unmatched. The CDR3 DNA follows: TGTGCCAGCAGTCTAGACAGGGGGCGCGTCTATGGCTACACCTTC. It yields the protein CASSLDRGRVYGYTF.

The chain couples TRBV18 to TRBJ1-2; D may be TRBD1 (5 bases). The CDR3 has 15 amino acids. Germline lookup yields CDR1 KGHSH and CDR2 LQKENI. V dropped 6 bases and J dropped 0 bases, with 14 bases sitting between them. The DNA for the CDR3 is TGTGCCAGCTCCCCTTCATTGGACACTAACTATGGCTACACCTTC. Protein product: CASSPSLDTNYGYTF.

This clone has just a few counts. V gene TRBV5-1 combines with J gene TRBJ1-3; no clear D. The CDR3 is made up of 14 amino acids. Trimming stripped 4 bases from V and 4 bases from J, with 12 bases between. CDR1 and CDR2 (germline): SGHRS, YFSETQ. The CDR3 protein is CASSLSSRGNTIYF. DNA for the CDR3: TGCGCCAGCAGCCTCTCTTCACGGGGAAACACCATATATTTT.

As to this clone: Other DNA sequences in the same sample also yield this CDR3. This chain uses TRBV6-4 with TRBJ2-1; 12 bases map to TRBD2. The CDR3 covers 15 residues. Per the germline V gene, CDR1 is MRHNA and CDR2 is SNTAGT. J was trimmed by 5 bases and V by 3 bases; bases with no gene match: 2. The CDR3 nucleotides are TGTGCCAGCAGTGAAACTAGCGGGGGGAACAATGAGCAGTTCTTC. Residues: CASSETSGGNNEQFF.